A selection of T cell receptor beta chains follows, all from one sample in a study of patients and donors after allogeneic stem cell transplantation. MiXCR, run by TCRdb on the RT-PCR reads, gives a single entry per CDR3 protein. The sample consists of roughly 150,000 distinct CDR3 sequences, approximately 24% of them appearing once. The sample was blood, either unsorted or a sorted T cell fraction (not recorded which). Source of these receptors: a human donor who was either an allogeneic HSCT recipient or a stem cell or donor lymphocyte infusion donor (not recorded which). It is not recorded whose cells these are; they may come from a transplant donor. CDR3s leave out the opening cysteine and the closing phenylalanine or tryptophan.

>TRBJ2-1|TRBV7-3
ASADGAGGPDEQF
>TRBJ2-3|TRBV20-1
SASQGTDTQY
>TRBJ2-7|TRBV3-1
ASSPPISRDEQY
>TRBJ1-2|TRBV6-2/TRBV6-3
ASSSPGQLYYGYT
>TRBJ1-2|TRBV15
ATSRDFDRGTGGGYT
>TRBJ2-5|TRBV3-1
ASSGLGVETQY
>TRBJ2-1|TRBV5-5
ASSLFSPNEQF
>TRBJ1-2|TRBV12-1
ASSLLTGKYGYT
>TRBJ2-7|TRBV29-1
SVESQAYEQY
>TRBJ2-7|TRBV6-5
ASSLDRYSYEQY
>TRBJ1-2|TRBV5-1
ASSLGRGDYGYT
>TRBJ2-7|TRBV9
ASSGTGTGRSEQY
>TRBJ1-1|TRBV5-1
ASSLVQDTEAF
>TRBJ1-1|TRBV7-4
ASSLVDRTDNTEAF
>TRBJ2-3|TRBV24-1
ATSVGEENTDTQY